The sequence of this TCR beta chain was determined in a study of T cells after yellow fever vaccination (dated by TCRdb to the late 2010s). About the investigation overall: Libraries from fractions with low cell numbers were prepared with the SMART-Seq v4 Ultra Low Input RNA kit. Blood was drawn at multiple timepoints before and after primary and secondary immunization, with bulk PBMC replicates and cell subsets isolated. To follow T-cell clones before and after both primary and booster YFV17D yellow fever vaccination, bulk TCR alpha and beta repertoires underwent longitudinal sequencing. The cohort comprised two healthy male donors, one aged 18 to 30 and one aged 30 to 40 years.

TCR cDNA was synthesized by 5'RACE template switching, which introduced a universal primer site and unique molecular identifiers. Priming of cDNA synthesis was performed from both the TCR alpha and TCR beta constant segments. Library amplification involved two PCR steps, and the second step added sample barcodes and sequencing adapters. Libraries were sequenced on Illumina HiSeq 2500 (2x100 bp) or NovaSeq (2x150 bp). The original methods were these. Reads were demultiplexed and collapsed into UMI consensus sequences with MIGEC, and V(D)J alignment was performed with MiXCR. Clonotypes responding to the vaccine were identified with edgeR on replicate PBMC samples, with the criteria of FDR below 0.01 and a log2 fold change above 5 up to day 15. Bulk clonotypes were assigned CD4 or CD8 identity according to which sequenced CD4 or CD8 repertoire held them at higher abundance. TCRdb redid the processing of the public reads, applying fastp at Q25 and MiXCR, and retained in-frame beta chains. CDR3 protein sequences are deduplicated, and each keeps its most common genes and DNA. The V and J calls come from TCRdb's annotation, not from the publication. For this sample there are approximately 610,000 distinct CDR3 sequences; roughly a sixth appear just once. Of the sample, 15% to 20% falls within the top ten clones.

The intended sense of this specimen's treatment or condition label: live attenuated yellow fever vaccine strain. At every blood-draw timepoint, two biological replicates of bulk PBMCs were collected. PBMCs were isolated from peripheral blood using a standard Ficoll-Paque protocol. RNA was extracted with TriZol from bulk PBMCs, CD4 and CD8 fractions, and dextramer-positive and dextramer-negative fractions. From its cysteine to its phenylalanine, the CDR3 spans 16 amino acids. Solely the CDR3 DNA is kept, with 48 bases framed from the first base. The germline V and J ends show losses of 3 bases and 6 bases respectively, and no gene match explains 14 bases of the junction. Regarding this clonotype: Its antigen remains undetermined. It has no much larger one-base neighbor in the sample; base qualities were not kept.

Overall study outcomes, separate from this receptor: A small share of clonotypes was detected in both CD4 and CD8 compartments, with the overlap likely arising from convergent recombination. Computational filtering was needed because FACS-sorted repertoires could contain abundant contaminating clonotypes from the bulk population. The secondary T-cell response was weaker than the primary response but faster, peaking on day 5 instead of day 15. Because the study included only a couple of donors, the extent to which the findings can be generalized is limited. Most clones expanded after primary vaccination (96% of CD4 and over 80% of CD8) were re-detected after the booster, suggesting that broad memory maintenance occurred.

The clonotype originates from a man between 18 and 35 years old who received the YFV17D yellow fever vaccine. The sample was PBMCs, taken 5 to 6 days after the first yellow fever vaccination. The sequence joins TRBV12-3 or TRBV12-4 to TRBJ2-7; TRBD1 aligns with 7 central bases. At the DNA level, the sequence is TGTGCCAGCAGTTTCGCCCCGGGGCAGGGGGTTAGCGAGCAGTACTTC. It specifies CASSFAPGQGVSEQYF.